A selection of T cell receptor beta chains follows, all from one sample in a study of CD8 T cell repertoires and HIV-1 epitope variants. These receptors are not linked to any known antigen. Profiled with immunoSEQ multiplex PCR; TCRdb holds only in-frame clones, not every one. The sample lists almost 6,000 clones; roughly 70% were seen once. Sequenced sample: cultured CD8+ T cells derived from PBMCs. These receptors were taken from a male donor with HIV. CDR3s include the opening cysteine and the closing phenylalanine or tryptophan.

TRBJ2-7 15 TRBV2 CASSEDRETAYEQYF
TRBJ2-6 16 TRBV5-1 CASSLDGGAGANVLTF
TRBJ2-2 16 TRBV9 CASSLPPGGETGELFF
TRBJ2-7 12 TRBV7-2 CASSFSTGEQYF
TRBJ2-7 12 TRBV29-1 CSVEDSPNEQYF
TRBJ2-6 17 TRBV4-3 CASSQRQGRSGANVLTF
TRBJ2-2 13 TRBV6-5 CASSYSISGELFF
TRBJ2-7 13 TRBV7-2 CASSQFAEYEQYF
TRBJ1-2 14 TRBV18 CASSPNGDRDGYTF
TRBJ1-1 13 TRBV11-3 CASSPGEHTEAFF
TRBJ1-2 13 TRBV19 CASSIDHRGGYTF
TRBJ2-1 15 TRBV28 CASRLTSGIDNEQFF
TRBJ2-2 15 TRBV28 CASSPGTVITGELFF
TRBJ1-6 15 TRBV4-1 CASSQEGGPQSPLHF
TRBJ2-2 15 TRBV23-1 CASSQSTLYTGELFF
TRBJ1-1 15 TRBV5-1 CASARREGGNTEAFF
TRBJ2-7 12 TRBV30 CAWSVGSYEQYF
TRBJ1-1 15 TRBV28 CASSMTGRRNTEAFF
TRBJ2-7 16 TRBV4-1 CASSFSPGGGPYEQYF
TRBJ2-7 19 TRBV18 CASSPFASGSTSSRYEQYF
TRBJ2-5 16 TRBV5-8 CASSLVLAGGLETQYF
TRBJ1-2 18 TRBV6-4 CASSVPPRDRGLVYGYTF
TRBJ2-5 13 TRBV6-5 CASSYEGFETQYF
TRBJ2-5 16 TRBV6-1 CASSGLAGDLQETQYF
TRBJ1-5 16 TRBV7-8 CASSLRVSGLGQPQHF
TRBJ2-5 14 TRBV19 CARAHAGYQETQYF
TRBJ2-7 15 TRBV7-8 CASSPNYDRSYEQYF
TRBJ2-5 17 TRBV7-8 CASSFPGTGGSKETQYF
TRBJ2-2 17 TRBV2 CASSDHGGGAANGELFF
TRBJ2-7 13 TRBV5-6 CASSLGSSYEQYF
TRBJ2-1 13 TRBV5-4 CASSLMVDNEQFF
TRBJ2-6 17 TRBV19 CASSIAGTGIGANVLTF
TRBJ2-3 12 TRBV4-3 CASSQDTDTQYF
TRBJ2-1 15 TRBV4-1 CASSRSQGSYNEQFF
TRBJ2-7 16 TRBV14 CASSRFDSVYSYEQYF
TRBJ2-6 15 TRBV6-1 CASIPARSGANVLTF
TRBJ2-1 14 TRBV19 CASQLAGGTNEQFF
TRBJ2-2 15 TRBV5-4 CASSSDRGGTGELFF
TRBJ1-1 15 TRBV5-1 CASSYGQGLNTEAFF
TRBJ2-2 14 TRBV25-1 CASSDGTATGELFF
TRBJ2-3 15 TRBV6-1 CASSEARVGTDTQYF
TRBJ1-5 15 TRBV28 CASSLTGGSNQPQHF
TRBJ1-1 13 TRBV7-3 CASSFGLNTEAFF
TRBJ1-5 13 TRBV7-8 CASSYDSNQPQHF
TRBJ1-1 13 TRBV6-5 CARQGAVNTEAFF
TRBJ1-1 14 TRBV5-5 CASSLGQIGTEAFF
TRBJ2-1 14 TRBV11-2 CASSLGLADNEQFF
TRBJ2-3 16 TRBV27 CASTPFESTSTDTQYF
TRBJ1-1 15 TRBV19 CASSMPQGTNTEAFF
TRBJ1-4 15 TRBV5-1 CASSGTGGPNEKLFF
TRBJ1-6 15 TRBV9 CASSVESTGNSPLHF
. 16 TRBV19 CASSMEDRRISYEQYF
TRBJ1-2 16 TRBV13 CASSLEGLDRVYGYTF